A selection of T cell receptor beta chains follows, all from one sample in a study of T cell repertoires in cytomegalovirus infection. Antigens for these TCRs are unknown. TCRdb re-analysed the reads in MiXCR, keeping a single row per CDR3 protein. The sample lists roughly 800,000 distinct CDR3 sequences; 25% to 30% were seen once. Source: cultured CD8+ T cells from PBMCs, taken from culture after CMV antigen stimulation. All receptors derive from a human donor in good health (CMV status not recorded). Some clones in this sample may be carry-over from other donors' samples. CDR3s include the opening cysteine and the closing phenylalanine or tryptophan. The D gene is left open where the match is weak. A clone size is listed for some rows: how often the clone was seen (once, few, many), or a class if it is expanded.

>TRBV23-1|-|-|TRBJ1-4
TGCGCCAGCAGTCAATTTCGTTCAGTAGCTAATGAAAAACTGTTTTTT
CASSQFRSVANEKLFF
>TRBV6-2/TRBV6-3|-|TRBD2|TRBJ2-2
TGTGCCAGCAGTTACGAGCTCAGCGGGGGAAACACCGGGGAGCTGTTTTTT
CASSYELSGGNTGELFF
>TRBV11-2|few|-|TRBJ2-5
TGTGCCAGCAGGGGTTATAGGGAGACCCAGTACTTC
CASRGYRETQYF
>TRBV27|few|-|TRBJ1-2
TGTGCCAGCAGCTTGGGGGCCTCAGTCATCTATGGCTACACCTTC
CASSLGASVIYGYTF
>TRBV2|-|-|TRBJ2-2
TGTGCCAGCAGTGATGGAAGGGCGAACACCGGGGAACTGTTTTTT
CASSDGRANTGELFF
>TRBV20-1|few|TRBD1|TRBJ1-4
TGCAGTGCTAGCTACCCGGACAGGGCTGAAAAACTGTTTTTT
CSASYPDRAEKLFF
>TRBV24-1|-|-|TRBJ2-7
TGTGCCACCAGTGATTTTCGAGACAACGAGCAGTACTTC
CATSDFRDNEQYF
>TRBV6-2/TRBV6-3|few|-|TRBJ2-2
TGTGCCAGCACCCTACAGGCGGGGGCCCCGAGCGCGAACACCGGGGAGCTGTTTTTT
CASTLQAGAPSANTGELFF
>TRBV6-1|-|-|TRBJ2-1
TGTGCCAGCAGTGAATCTAGGGGGAACAATGAGCAGTTCTTC
CASSESRGNNEQFF
>TRBV2|-|-|TRBJ1-1
TGTGCCACCTCCGGGAACACTGAAGCTTTCTTT
CATSGNTEAFF
>TRBV7-2|many|TRBD2|TRBJ2-3
TGTGCCAGCAGCCGGACTAGCGGGGTGGCAGATACGCAGTATTTT
CASSRTSGVADTQYF
>TRBV12-3/TRBV12-4|few|-|TRBJ1-1
TGTGCCAGCAGTCCCTGGATGTTGGGCACTGAAGCTTTCTTT
CASSPWMLGTEAFF
>TRBV10-3|few|TRBD1|TRBJ2-1
TGTGCCATCAGTGAGGGGACAGGGAGGCACTACAATGAGCAGTTCTTC
CAISEGTGRHYNEQFF
>TRBV27|many|TRBD1|TRBJ1-5
TGCGCCAGCAGCTTGGGGACAGTCAATCAGCCCCAGCATTTT
CASSLGTVNQPQHF
>TRBV19|few|-|TRBJ1-4
TGTGCCAGTAGTATGGGGAAGGACGGGCTTAATGAAAAACTGTTTTTT
CASSMGKDGLNEKLFF
>TRBV7-6|many|-|TRBJ2-2
TGTGCCAGCAGCTTACCAGGGGGAGGAACCGGGGAGCTGTTTTTT
CASSLPGGGTGELFF
>TRBV6-1|-|TRBD1|TRBJ1-1
TGTGCCAGCAGTGAAGCGGGGGCAGGGGGGAACACTGAAGCTTTCTTT
CASSEAGAGGNTEAFF
>TRBV6-1|-|-|TRBJ1-1
TGTGCCAGCAGATTGGACAACCCGAACACTGAAGCTTTCTTT
CASRLDNPNTEAFF
>TRBV27|-|-|TRBJ1-1
TGTGCCAGCAGTTTATCGATGGAAACTGAAGCTTTCTTT
CASSLSMETEAFF
>TRBV28|-|TRBD1|TRBJ1-5
TGTGCCAGCAGTTTGAGGGACAGCTACTATAGCAATCAGCCCCAGCATTTT
CASSLRDSYYSNQPQHF
>TRBV28|-|-|TRBJ1-2
TGTGCCAGCAATAGGCCATACTATGGCTACACCTTC
CASNRPYYGYTF
>TRBV10-3|few|TRBD1|TRBJ2-1
TGTGCCATCAGTGAGCGGGGACAGGAGCAGTTCTTC
CAISERGQEQFF
>TRBV7-8|many|-|TRBJ1-4
TGTGCCAGCAGCTTTCGGGCGGACGAAAAACTGTTTTTT
CASSFRADEKLFF
>TRBV7-9|few|-|TRBJ2-3
TGTGCCAGCAGCTTAGTTATTGTTCTAGGTACAGATACGCAGTATTTT
CASSLVIVLGTDTQYF
>TRBV15|once|-|TRBJ2-1
TGTGCCACCAGCAGAGATCGAGGGGGTGATGAGCAGTTCTTC
CATSRDRGGDEQFF
>TRBV4-3|-|-|TRBJ2-1
TGCGCCAGTCAGGGGCGGGGGATATCTAATGAGCAGTTCTTC
CASQGRGISNEQFF
>TRBV28|few|-|TRBJ2-1
TGTGCCAGCAGTTCCCAGACCGAGGCTACCTACAATGAGCAGTTCTTC
CASSSQTEATYNEQFF
>TRBV6-5|-|-|TRBJ2-1
TGTGCCAGCAGTTACAGTACGGGCCCCATGGGAAATGAGCAGTTCTTC
CASSYSTGPMGNEQFF
>TRBV11-2|many|-|TRBJ2-1
TGTGCCAGCAGCTTAAAACACGAGCAGTTCTTC
CASSLKHEQFF
>TRBV6-6|-|TRBD2|TRBJ2-2
TGTGCCAGCAGTTACCCTGCGGGACTAAACACCGGGGAGCTGTTTTTT
CASSYPAGLNTGELFF
>TRBV12-5|-|-|TRBJ2-3
TGTGCTAGTGGACTGACGACAGATACGCAGTATTTT
CASGLTTDTQYF
>TRBV6-8|-|-|TRBJ2-1
TGTGCCAGCAGTTACTCGAGTATGGATTCGAAGTCTGAGCAGTTCTTC
CASSYSSMDSKSEQFF
>TRBV7-6|-|TRBD1|TRBJ1-2
TGTGCCAGCAGTCTAGCTGGGGACAGGGGTTATGGCTACACCTTC
CASSLAGDRGYGYTF
>TRBV27|-|-|TRBJ1-2
TGTGCCAGCAGTTTTTTAGGGGGAGCTAACTATGGCTACACCTTC
CASSFLGGANYGYTF
>TRBV19|few|-|TRBJ1-2
TGTGCCAGTAGTCGTCCCGGGATCCACTATGGCTACACCTTC
CASSRPGIHYGYTF
>TRBV6-2/TRBV6-3|-|-|TRBJ1-4
TGTGCCAGCAGTTGGAACTTAAATGAAAAACTGTTTTTT
CASSWNLNEKLFF
>TRBV19|-|-|TRBJ1-1
TGTGCCAGTAGTATAGCTCCTGGTGGGCCTGAAGCTTTCTTT
CASSIAPGGPEAFF
>TRBV6-2/TRBV6-3|-|TRBD1|TRBJ1-1
TGTGCCAGCAGTTACATGGGACAGGAAGCTTTCTTT
CASSYMGQEAFF
>TRBV6-1|few|-|TRBJ1-1
TGTGCCAGCACCCTTTTAGCCGCGAACACTGAAGCTTTCTTT
CASTLLAANTEAFF
>TRBV7-9|-|-|TRBJ2-1
TGTGCCAGCAGCTTACCGGGGAACAGGTACGAGCAGTTCTTC
CASSLPGNRYEQFF
>TRBV27|-|TRBD1|TRBJ2-1
TGTGCCAGCAGTTACGGGGGCACAGGGGGTGAGCAGTTCTTC
CASSYGGTGGEQFF